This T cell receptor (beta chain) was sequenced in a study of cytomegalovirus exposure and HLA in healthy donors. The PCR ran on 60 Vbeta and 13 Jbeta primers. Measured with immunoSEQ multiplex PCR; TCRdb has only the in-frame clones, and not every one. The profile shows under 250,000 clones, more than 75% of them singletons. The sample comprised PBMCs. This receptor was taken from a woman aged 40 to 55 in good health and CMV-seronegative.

The CDR3 coding sequence is TGTGCCAGCAGCTTGGCTGGAGACAATCAGCCCCAGCATTTT. It is translated as CASSLAGDNQPQHF. The V call is TRBV5-6, the J call TRBJ1-5; D is undetermined. Germline V lookup: CDR1 SGHDT, CDR2 YYEEEE. The germline V and J ends were trimmed by 0 bases and 3 bases, with 7 bases remaining between them. The length of the CDR3 is 14 residues.